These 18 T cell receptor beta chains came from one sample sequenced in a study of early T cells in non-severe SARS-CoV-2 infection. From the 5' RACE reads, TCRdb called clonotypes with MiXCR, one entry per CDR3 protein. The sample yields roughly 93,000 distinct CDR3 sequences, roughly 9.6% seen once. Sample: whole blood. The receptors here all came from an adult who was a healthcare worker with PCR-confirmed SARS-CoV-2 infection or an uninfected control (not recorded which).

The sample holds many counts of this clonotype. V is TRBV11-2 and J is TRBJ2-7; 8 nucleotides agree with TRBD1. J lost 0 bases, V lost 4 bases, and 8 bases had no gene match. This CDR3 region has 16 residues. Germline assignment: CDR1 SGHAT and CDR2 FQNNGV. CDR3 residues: CASSSDRDRSSYEQYF. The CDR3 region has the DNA TGTGCCAGCAGCTCCGATCGGGACAGGAGCTCCTACGAGCAGTACTTC.

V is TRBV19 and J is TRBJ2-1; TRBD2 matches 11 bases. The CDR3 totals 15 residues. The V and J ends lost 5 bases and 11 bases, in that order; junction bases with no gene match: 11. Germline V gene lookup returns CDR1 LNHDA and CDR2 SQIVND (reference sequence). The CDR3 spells CASSSPGLAASKQFF. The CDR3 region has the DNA TGTGCCAGTAGTTCACCGGGACTAGCGGCCAGTAAGCAGTTCTTC.

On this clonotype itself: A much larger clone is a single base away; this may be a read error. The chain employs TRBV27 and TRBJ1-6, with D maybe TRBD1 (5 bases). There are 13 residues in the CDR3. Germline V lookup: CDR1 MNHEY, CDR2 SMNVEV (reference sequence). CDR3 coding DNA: TGTGCCAGCTCCCGGCAGGGTTATTCATCCCTCCACTTT. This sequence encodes CASSRQGYSSLHF.

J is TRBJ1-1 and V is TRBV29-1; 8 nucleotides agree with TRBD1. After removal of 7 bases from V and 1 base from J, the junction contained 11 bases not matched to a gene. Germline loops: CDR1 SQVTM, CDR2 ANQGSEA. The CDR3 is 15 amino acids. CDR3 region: CSAHPRGQENTEAFF. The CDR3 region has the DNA TGCAGCGCCCACCCCAGGGGACAGGAGAACACTGAAGCTTTCTTT.

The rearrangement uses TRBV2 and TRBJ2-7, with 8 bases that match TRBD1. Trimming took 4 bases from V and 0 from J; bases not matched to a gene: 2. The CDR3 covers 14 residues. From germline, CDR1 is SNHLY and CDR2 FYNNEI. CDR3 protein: CASSGGQGSYEQYF. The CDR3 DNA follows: TGTGCCAGCAGTGGCGGACAGGGCTCCTACGAGCAGTACTTC.

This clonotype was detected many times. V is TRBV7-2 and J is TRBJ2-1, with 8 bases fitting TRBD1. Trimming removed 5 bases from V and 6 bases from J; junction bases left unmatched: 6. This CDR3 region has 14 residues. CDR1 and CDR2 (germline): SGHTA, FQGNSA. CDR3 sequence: CASSHQTGANEQFF. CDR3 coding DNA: TGTGCCAGCAGCCACCAGACAGGGGCCAATGAGCAGTTCTTC.

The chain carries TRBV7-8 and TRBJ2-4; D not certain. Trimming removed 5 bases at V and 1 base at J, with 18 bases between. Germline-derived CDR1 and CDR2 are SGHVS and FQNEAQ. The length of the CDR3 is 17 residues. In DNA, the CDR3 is TGTGCCAGCAGCACTGGACCCCCGGTGATGGCCAAAAACATTCAGTACTTC. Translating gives CASSTGPPVMAKNIQYF.

CDR3 residues: CASSRRGQGLEDEAFF. For the CDR3, the DNA is TGCGCCAGCAGCCGAAGAGGACAGGGGTTAGAGGATGAAGCTTTCTTT. The chain couples TRBV5-1 to TRBJ1-1, with 9 bases lining up with TRBD1. Germline CDR1 reads SGHRS; CDR2 reads YFSETQ. Trimming at V came to 4 bases and at J to 7 bases, leaving 14 bases not matched to a gene. CDR3 length: 16 amino acids.

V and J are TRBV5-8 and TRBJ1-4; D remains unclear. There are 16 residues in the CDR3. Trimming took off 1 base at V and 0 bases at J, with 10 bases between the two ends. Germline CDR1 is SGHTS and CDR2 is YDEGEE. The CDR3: CASSLMPVATNEKLFF. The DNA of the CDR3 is TGTGCCAGCAGCTTGATGCCTGTTGCAACTAATGAAAAACTGTTTTTT.

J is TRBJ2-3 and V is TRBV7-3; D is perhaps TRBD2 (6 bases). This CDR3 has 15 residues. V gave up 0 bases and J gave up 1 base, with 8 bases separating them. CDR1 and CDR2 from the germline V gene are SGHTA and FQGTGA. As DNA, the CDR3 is TGTGCCAGCAGCTTAACCGGGGGACGCACAGATACGCAGTATTTT. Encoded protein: CASSLTGGRTDTQYF.

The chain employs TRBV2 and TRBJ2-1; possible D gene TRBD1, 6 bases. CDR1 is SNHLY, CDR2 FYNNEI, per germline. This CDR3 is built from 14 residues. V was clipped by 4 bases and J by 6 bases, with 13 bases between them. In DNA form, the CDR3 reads TGTGCCAGCAGTGTCGAGGGGGTTGCCAATGAGCAGTTCTTC. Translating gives CASSVEGVANEQFF. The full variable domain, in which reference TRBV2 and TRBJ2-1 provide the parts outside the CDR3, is EPEVTQTPSHQVTQMGQEVILRCVPISNHLYFYWYRQILGQKVEFLVSFYNNEISEKSEIFDDQFSVERPDGSNFTLKIRSTKLEDSAMYFCASSVEGVANEQFFGPGTRLTVL.

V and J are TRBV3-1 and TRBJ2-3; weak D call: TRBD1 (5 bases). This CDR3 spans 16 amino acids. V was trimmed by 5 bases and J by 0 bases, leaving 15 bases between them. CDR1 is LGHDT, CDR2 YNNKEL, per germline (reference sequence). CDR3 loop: CASSYGHTASTDTQYF. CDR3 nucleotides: TGTGCCAGCAGCTATGGACACACAGCTAGCACAGATACGCAGTATTTT.

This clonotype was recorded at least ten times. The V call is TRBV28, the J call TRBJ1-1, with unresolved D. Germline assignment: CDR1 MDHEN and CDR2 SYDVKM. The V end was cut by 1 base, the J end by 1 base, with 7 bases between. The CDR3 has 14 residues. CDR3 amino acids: CASSLLPGNTEAFF. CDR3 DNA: TGTGCCAGCAGTTTATTACCGGGGAACACTGAAGCTTTCTTT. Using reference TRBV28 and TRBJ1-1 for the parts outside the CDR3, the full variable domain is DVKVTQSSRYLVKRTGEKVFLECVQDMDHENMFWYRQDPGLGLRLIYFSYDVKMKEKGDIPEGYSVSREKKERFSLILESASTNQTSMYLCASSLLPGNTEAFFGQGTRLTVV.

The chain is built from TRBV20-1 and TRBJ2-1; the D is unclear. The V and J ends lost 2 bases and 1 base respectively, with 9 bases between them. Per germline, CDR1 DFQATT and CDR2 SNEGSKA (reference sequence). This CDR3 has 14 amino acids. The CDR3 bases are TGCAGTGCTAGAAAGGCGACGTCCTACAATGAGCAGTTCTTC. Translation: CSARKATSYNEQFF.

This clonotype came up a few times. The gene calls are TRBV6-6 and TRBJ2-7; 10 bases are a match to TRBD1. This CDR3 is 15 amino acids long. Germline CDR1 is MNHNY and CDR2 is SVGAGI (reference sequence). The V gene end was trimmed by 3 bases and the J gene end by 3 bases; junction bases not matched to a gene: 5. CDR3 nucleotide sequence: TGTGCCAGCAGTTATCCGGGACAGGGGTTCTACGAGCAGTACTTC. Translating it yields CASSYPGQGFYEQYF.

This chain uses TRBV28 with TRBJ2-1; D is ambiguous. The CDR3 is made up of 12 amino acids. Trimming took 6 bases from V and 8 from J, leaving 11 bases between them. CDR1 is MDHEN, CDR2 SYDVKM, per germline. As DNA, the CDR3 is TGTGCCAGCAGGTCGGCTCTTTATGAGCAGTTCTTC. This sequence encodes CASRSALYEQFF.

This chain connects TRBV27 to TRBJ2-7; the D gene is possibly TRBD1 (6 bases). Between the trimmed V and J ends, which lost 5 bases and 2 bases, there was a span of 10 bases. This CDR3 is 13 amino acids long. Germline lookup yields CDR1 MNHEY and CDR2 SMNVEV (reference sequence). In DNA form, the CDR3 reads TGTGCCAGCAGTCACTCAGGGGCCTACGAGCAGTACTTC. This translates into CASSHSGAYEQYF.

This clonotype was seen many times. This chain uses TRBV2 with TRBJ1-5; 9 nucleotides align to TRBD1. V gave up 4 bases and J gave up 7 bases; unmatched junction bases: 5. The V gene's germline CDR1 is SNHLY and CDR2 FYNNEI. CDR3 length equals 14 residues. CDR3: CASSGDRALQPQHF. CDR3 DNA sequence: TGTGCCAGCAGTGGGGACAGGGCGCTACAGCCCCAGCATTTT.